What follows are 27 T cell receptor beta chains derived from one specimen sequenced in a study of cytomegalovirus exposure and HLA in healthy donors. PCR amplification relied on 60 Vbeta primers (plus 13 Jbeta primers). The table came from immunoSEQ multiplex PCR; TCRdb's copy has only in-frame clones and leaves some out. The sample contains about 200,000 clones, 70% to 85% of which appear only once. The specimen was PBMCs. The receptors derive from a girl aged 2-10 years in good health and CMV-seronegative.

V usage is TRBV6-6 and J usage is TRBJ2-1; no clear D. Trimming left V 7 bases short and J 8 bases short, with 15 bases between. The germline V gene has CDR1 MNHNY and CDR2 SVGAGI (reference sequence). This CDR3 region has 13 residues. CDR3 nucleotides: TGTGCCAGCACCCTACCCGCGGCGGATGAGCAGTTCTTC. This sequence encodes CASTLPAADEQFF.

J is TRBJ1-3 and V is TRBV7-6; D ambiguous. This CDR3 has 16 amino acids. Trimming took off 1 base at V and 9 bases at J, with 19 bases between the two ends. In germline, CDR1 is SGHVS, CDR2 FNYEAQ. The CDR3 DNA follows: TGTGCCAGCAGCTTAGGCGCGGAGCCTTTGGGAGGCACCATATATTTT. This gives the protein CASSLGAEPLGGTIYF.

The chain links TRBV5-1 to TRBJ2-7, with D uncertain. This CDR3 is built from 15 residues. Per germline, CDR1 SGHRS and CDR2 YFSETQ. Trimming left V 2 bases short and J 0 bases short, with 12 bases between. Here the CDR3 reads CASSFASSSSYEQYF. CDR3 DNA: TGCGCCAGCAGCTTCGCGTCCTCGAGCTCCTACGAGCAGTACTTC.

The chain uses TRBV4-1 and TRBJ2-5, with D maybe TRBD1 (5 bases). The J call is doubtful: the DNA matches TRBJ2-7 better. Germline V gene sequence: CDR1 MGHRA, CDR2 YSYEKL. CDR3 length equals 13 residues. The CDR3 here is CASSQEGADEQYF. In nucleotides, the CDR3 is TGCGCCAGCAGCCAAGAAGGGGCGGACGAGCAGTACTTC.

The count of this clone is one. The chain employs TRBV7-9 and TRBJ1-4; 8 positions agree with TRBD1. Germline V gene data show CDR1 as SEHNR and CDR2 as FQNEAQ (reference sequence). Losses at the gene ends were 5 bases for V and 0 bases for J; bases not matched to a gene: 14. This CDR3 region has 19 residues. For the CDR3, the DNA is TGTGCCAGCAGCCCCCAGACAGGGGCCTCAACCTCAACTAATGAAAAACTGTTTTTT. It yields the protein CASSPQTGASTSTNEKLFF.

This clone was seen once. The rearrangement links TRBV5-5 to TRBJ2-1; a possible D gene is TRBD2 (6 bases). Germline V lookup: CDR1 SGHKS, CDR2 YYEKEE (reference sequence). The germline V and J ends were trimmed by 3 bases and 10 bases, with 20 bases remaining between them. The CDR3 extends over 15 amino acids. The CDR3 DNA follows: TGTGCCAGCAGCTCCCTCTCCGGGACTCCCCCCGAGCAGTTCTTC. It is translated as CASSSLSGTPPEQFF. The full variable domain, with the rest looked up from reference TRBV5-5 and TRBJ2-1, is DAGVTQSPTHLIKTRGQQVTLRCSPISGHKSVSWYQQVLGQGPQFIFQYYEKEERGRGNFPDRFSARQFPNYSSELNVNALLLGDSALYLCASSSLSGTPPEQFFGPGTRLTVL.

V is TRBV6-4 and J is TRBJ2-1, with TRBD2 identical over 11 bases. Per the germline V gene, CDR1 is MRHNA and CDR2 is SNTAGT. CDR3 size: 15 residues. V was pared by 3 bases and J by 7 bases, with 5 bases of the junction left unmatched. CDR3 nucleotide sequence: TGTGCCAGCAGTGAGGCGGGACTAGCGGAGAATGAGCAGTTCTTC. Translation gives CASSEAGLAENEQFF.

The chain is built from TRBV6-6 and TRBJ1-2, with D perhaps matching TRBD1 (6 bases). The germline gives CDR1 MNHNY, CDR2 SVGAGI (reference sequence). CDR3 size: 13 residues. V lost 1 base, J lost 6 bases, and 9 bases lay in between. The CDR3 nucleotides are TGTGCCAGCAGTTACTTACCAGGGGATGGCTACACCTTC. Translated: CASSYLPGDGYTF.

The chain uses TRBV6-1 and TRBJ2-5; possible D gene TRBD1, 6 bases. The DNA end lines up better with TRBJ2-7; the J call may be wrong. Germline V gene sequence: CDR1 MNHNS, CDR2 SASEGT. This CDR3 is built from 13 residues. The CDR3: CASRTDSTYEQYF. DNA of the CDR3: TGTGCCAGCAGGACGGACAGCACCTACGAGCAGTACTTC.

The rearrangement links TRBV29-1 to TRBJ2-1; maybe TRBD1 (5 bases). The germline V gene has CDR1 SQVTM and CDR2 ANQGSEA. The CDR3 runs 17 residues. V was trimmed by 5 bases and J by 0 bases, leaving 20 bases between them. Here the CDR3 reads CSVLGGREFSSYNEQFF. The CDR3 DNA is TGCAGCGTTTTGGGTGGCAGGGAATTTAGCTCCTACAATGAGCAGTTCTTC.

Written as DNA, the CDR3 is TGTGCCAGCAGCTTAGCTGGCAGGGGTGAGACCCAGTACTTC. Its translation is CASSLAGRGETQYF. V usage is TRBV7-9 and J usage is TRBJ2-5; possible D gene TRBD1, 6 bases. This CDR3 has 14 amino acids. V was clipped by 0 bases and J by 5 bases, with 10 bases between them. The germline CDR1 and CDR2 sequences are SEHNR and FQNEAQ (reference sequence). Full variable domain (outside the CDR3, taken from reference TRBV7-9 and TRBJ2-5): DTGVSQNPRHKITKRGQNVTFRCDPISEHNRLYWYRQTLGQGPEFLTYFQNEAQLEKSRLLSDRFSAERPKGSFSTLEIQRTEQGDSAMYLCASSLAGRGETQYFGPGTRLLVL.

CDR3 sequence: CASSFGGPNYGYTF. The CDR3 nucleotides are TGTGCCAGCAGCTTCGGCGGCCCTAACTATGGCTACACCTTC. The rearrangement joins TRBV7-2 to TRBJ1-2; no definite D call. CDR1 is SGHTA, CDR2 FQGNSA, per germline. This CDR3 region has 14 residues. Deletions cut 3 bases from V and 0 bases from J, with 8 bases between. Supplemented by reference TRBV7-2 and TRBJ1-2, the full variable domain reads GAGVSQSPSNKVTEKGKDVELRCDPISGHTALYWYRQSLGQGLEFLIYFQGNSAPDKSGLPSDRFSAERTGGSVSTLTIQRTQQEDSAVYLCASSFGGPNYGYTFGSGTRLTVV.

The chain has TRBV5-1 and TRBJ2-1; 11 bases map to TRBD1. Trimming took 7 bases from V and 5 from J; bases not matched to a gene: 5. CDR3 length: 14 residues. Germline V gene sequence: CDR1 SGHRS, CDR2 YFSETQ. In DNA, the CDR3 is TGCGCCAGCCAACGGGACAGGGGGGACAATGAGCAGTTCTTC. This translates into CASQRDRGDNEQFF.

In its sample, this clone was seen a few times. CDR3 DNA sequence: TGTGCCAGCAGCGTAGATGTGTGGGGGGAGATGAACACTGAAGCTTTCTTT. This encodes CASSVDVWGEMNTEAFF. This chain uses TRBV9 with TRBJ1-1, with D possibly TRBD1 on 5 matching bases. V gave up 0 bases and J gave up 0 bases, with 15 bases separating them. The CDR3 is 17 residues long. Germline V gene sequence: CDR1 SGDLS, CDR2 YYNGEE.

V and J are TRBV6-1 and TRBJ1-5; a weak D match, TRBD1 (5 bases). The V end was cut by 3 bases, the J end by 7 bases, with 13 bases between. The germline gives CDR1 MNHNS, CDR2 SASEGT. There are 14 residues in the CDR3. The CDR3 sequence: CASSDQGAGQPQHF. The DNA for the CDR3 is TGTGCCAGCAGTGATCAGGGTGCAGGACAGCCCCAGCATTTT.

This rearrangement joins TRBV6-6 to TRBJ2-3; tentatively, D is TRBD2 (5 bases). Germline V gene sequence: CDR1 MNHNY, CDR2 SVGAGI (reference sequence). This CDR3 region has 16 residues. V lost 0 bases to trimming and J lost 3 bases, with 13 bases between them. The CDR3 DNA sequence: TGTGCCAGCAGTTACTCGTGGCCGCGAGGGACAGATACGCAGTATTTT. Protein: CASSYSWPRGTDTQYF.

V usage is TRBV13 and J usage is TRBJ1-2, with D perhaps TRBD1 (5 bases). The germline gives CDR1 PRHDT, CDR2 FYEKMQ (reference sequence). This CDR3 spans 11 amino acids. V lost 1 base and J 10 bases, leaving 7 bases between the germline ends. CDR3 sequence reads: CASSLADIYTF. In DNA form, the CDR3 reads TGTGCCAGCAGCTTAGCGGACATCTACACCTTC.

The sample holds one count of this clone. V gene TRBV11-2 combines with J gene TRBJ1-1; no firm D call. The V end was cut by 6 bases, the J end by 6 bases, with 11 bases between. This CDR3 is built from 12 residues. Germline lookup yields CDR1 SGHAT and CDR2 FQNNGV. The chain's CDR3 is CASSWAGPEAFF. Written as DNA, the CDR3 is TGTGCCAGCAGTTGGGCCGGTCCTGAAGCTTTCTTT.

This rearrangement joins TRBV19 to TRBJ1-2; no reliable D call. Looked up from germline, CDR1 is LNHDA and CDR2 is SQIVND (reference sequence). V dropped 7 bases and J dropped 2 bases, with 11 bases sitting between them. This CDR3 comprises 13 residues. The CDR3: CASTEAANYGYTF. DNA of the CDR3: TGTGCCAGTACCGAGGCAGCAAACTATGGCTACACCTTC.

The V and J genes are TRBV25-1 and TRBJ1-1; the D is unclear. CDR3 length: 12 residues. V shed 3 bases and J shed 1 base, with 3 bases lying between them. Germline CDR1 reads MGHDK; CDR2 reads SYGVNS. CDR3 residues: CASSDRNTEAFF. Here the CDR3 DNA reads TGTGCCAGCAGTGACAGGAACACTGAAGCTTTCTTT.

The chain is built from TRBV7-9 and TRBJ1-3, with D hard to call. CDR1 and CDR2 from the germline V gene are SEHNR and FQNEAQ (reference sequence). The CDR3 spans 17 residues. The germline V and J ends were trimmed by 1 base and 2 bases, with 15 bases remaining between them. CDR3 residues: CASSLVLKGTAGNTIYF. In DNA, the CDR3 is TGTGCCAGCAGCTTAGTTCTGAAAGGAACAGCTGGAAACACCATATATTTT. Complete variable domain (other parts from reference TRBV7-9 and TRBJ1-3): DTGVSQNPRHKITKRGQNVTFRCDPISEHNRLYWYRQTLGQGPEFLTYFQNEAQLEKSRLLSDRFSAERPKGSFSTLEIQRTEQGDSAMYLCASSLVLKGTAGNTIYFGEGSWLTVV.

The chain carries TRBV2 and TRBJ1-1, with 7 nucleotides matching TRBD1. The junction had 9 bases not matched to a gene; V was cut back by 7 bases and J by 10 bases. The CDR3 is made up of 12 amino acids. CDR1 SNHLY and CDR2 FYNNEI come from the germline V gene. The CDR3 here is CASTQSQGPAFF. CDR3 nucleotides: TGTGCCAGCACTCAGTCACAGGGGCCAGCTTTCTTT.

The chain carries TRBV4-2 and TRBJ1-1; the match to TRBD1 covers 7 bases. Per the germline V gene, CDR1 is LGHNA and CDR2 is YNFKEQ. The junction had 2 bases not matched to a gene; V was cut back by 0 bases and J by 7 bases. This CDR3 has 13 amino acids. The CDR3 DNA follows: TGTGCCAGCAGCCAAGAAAACAGGGGTGAAGCTTTCTTT. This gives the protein CASSQENRGEAFF.

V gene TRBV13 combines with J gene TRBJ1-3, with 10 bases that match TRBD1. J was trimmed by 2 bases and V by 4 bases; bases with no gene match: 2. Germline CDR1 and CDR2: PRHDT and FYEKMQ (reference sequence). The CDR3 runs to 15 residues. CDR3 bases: TGTGCCAGCAGCTGGGGACAGGGGACTGGAAACACCATATATTTT. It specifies CASSWGQGTGNTIYF.

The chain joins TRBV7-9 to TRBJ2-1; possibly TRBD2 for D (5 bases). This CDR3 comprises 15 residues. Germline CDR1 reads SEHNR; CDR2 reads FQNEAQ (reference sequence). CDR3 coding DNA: TGTGCTACACTAGACGGGGAAGGTGCCTACAATGAGCAGTTCTTC. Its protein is CATLDGEGAYNEQFF.

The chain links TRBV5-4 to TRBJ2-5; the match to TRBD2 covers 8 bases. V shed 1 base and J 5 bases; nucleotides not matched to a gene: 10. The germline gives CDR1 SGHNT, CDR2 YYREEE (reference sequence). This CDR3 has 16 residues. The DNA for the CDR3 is TGTGCCAGCAGCTTGAACAGCGGGAGTCTATGGGAGACCCAGTACTTC. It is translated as CASSLNSGSLWETQYF.

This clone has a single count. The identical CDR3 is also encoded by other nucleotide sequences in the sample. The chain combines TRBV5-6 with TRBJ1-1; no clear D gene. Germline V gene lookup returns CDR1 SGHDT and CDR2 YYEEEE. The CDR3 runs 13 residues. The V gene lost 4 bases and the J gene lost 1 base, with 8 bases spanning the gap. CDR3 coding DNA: TGTGCCAGCAGCAATACCGGGAACACTGAAGCTTTCTTT. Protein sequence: CASSNTGNTEAFF.